The following is a TCR beta chain sequence with its context. At the DNA level, this CDR3 is encoded by other sequences in the same sample as well. The method was immunoSEQ multiplex PCR; TCRdb's version includes in-frame clones alone and lacks a portion of them. Found here are a few million clones, about 92% of them singletons; the top ten hold about 0.13%. The entry originates in a study of shared clonotypes between healthy human individuals. The CDR3 has 14 amino acids. The V end lost 0 bases, the J end lost 2 bases, and 4 bases lay between the germline ends. Germline V gives CDR1 SGHTA, CDR2 FQGNSA.

The chain employs TRBV7-2 and TRBJ2-2; D remains ambiguous. This TCR was recovered from a man aged 18-30 years in good health. Sequenced: naive CD4+ T cells sorted from blood. Subset meaning: CD45RA+ positively selected. The CDR3 reads CASSLAANTGELFF. CDR3 DNA sequence: TGTGCCAGCAGCTTAGCGGCTAACACCGGGGAGCTGTTTTTT.